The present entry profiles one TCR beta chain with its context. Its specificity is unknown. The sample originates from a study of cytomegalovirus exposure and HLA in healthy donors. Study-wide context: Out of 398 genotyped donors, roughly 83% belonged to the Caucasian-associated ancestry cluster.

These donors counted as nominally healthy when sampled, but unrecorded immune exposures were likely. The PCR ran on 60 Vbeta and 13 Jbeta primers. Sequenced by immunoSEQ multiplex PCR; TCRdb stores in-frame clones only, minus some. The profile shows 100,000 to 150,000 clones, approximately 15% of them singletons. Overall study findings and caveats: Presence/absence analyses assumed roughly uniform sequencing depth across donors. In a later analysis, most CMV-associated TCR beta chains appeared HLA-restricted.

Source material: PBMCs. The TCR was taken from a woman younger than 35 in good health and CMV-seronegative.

The DNA for the CDR3 is TGTGCCAGCAGCCACATGGGGGACTGGGAAGCCAAAAACATTCAGTACTTC. Encoded protein: CASSHMGDWEAKNIQYF. The V and J genes are TRBV13 and TRBJ2-4, with D possibly matching TRBD2 (6 bases). Trimming removed 5 bases from V and 0 bases from J, with 17 bases in between. This CDR3 spans 17 amino acids. Germline CDR1 and CDR2: PRHDT and FYEKMQ (reference sequence).